This T cell receptor (beta chain) was captured by sequencing in a study of blood T cell repertoires in COVID-19. Study summary: Collection of acute and convalescent COVID-19 samples took place in the United States, Italy and Spain. The cDNA or gDNA used as material had been derived from T cells, B-cell-depleted T cells, or PBMCs.

Under the authors' procedure: It was from reference gene primer amplification that nucleated cell counts were estimated. This table comes from immunoSEQ multiplex PCR, and its TCRdb copy is limited to in-frame clones, with some not included. That table supplies the V and J calls and clone size; D and trimming were determined from the DNA. The data contain roughly 200,000 clones, approximately 80% of them singletons. V shed 6 bases and J shed 7 bases, with 15 bases lying between them. Germline values: CDR1 MNHEY, CDR2 SMNVEV (reference sequence). The CDR3 contains 13 residues. While infection was still active, Seattle patients were enrolled and then followed longitudinally.

J is TRBJ1-1 and V is TRBV27; perhaps TRBD1 as D (6 bases). Sequencing was carried out using peripheral blood. This receptor was taken from a woman aged 40-49 years with COVID-19, enrolled during active disease. CDR3 region: CASSPNGQFEAFF. The CDR3 bases are TGTGCCAGCAGCCCGAATGGACAGTTTGAAGCTTTCTTT.